The 9 T cell receptor beta chains reported below all come from one sample, sequenced in a study of CD8+CD57+ T cells in acquired aplastic anemia. Sequencing involved patients with CD8+CD57+ cell expansion previously shown by flow cytometry. Investigators profiled TCR beta VDJ and CDR3 from genomic DNA template. TCRdb re-called the reads with MiXCR, one entry per CDR3 protein. The sample contains 150,000 to 200,000 distinct CDR3 sequences, less than 50% of which appear only once. Sequencing input: sorted CD4+, CD8+, or CD8+CD57+ T cells (not recorded which) from PBMCs. Receptor source: a human donor with aplastic anemia.

The rearrangement links TRBV2 to TRBJ1-4; D gene uncertain. Trimming took off 5 bases at V and 5 bases at J, with 15 bases between the two ends. Germline CDR1 SNHLY, CDR2 FYNNEI. CDR3 length: 15 residues. Here the CDR3 DNA reads TGTGCCAGCAGTTACCGGACCGGGGAAAATGAAAAACTGTTTTTT. Encoded protein: CASSYRTGENEKLFF.

J is TRBJ2-1 and V is TRBV7-8; D is ambiguous. Germline loops: CDR1 SGHVS, CDR2 FQNEAQ. V was shortened by 5 bases and J by 4 bases, with 6 bases between the two germline ends. The CDR3 is 12 amino acids. The CDR3 nucleotides are TGTGCCAGCAGCGTGGATTACAATGAGCAGTTCTTC. Translated, it gives CASSVDYNEQFF.

This clonotype was counted at least ten times. The chain combines TRBV10-3 with TRBJ2-2, with TRBD1 matching over 8 bases. The trim removed 4 bases at V and 1 base at J, leaving 2 bases unmatched. The CDR3 loop spans 15 amino acids. CDR1 ENHRY and CDR2 SYGVKD come from the germline V gene. This CDR3 reads CAISGTGRNTGELFF. Here the CDR3 DNA reads TGTGCCATCAGTGGGACAGGGAGGAACACCGGGGAGCTGTTTTTT.

This clonotype was detected ten times or more. The gene calls are TRBV4-3 and TRBJ1-2; TRBD1 aligns across 7 bases. Germline values: CDR1 LGHNA, CDR2 YSLEER. Germline trimming cut 1 base from V and 7 bases from J; bases unmatched to any gene: 9. CDR3 length equals 15 residues. The CDR3 bases are TGCGCCAGCAGCCAAGTGGGGGTTACAGGGGTTGGCTACACCTTC. It translates to CASSQVGVTGVGYTF.

In its sample, this clonotype was seen a few times. The V gene is TRBV7-3, the J gene TRBJ2-5, with D unclear. The germline gives CDR1 SGHTA, CDR2 FQGTGA. The CDR3 has 13 residues. V gave up 1 base and J gave up 4 bases, with 7 bases separating them. The CDR3: CASSLKMRETQYF. Written as DNA, the CDR3 is TGTGCCAGCAGCTTAAAAATGCGAGAGACCCAGTACTTC.

The gene calls are TRBV20-1 and TRBJ2-7; D possibly corresponds to TRBD1 (6 bases). This CDR3 has 12 amino acids. V was trimmed by 0 bases and J by 6 bases, leaving 9 bases between them. The germline CDR1 and CDR2 sequences are DFQATT and SNEGSKA (reference sequence). The CDR3 nucleotides are TGCAGTGCTAGAGAAACAGGGATCGAGCAGTACTTC. Protein sequence: CSARETGIEQYF.

This clonotype was counted many times. This chain uses TRBV5-1 with TRBJ1-1; unclear D gene. This CDR3 has 14 amino acids. The germline V gene has CDR1 SGHRS and CDR2 YFSETQ. The ends were cut back, 0 bases at V and 0 bases at J, with 6 bases in the middle. CDR3 in DNA: TGCGCCAGCAGCTTGGGGCTAGTGAACACTGAAGCTTTCTTT. It yields the protein CASSLGLVNTEAFF. Drawing the rest from reference TRBV5-1 and TRBJ1-1, the complete variable domain is KAGVTQTPRYLIKTRGQQVTLSCSPISGHRSVSWYQQTPGQGLQFLFEYFSETQRNKGNFPGRFSGRQFSNSRSEMNVSTLELGDSALYLCASSLGLVNTEAFFGQGTRLTVV.

This clonotype was seen many times. The V gene is TRBV7-3, the J gene TRBJ1-4; 8 bases align to TRBD1. The V and J ends lost 2 bases and 7 bases, in that order; junction bases with no gene match: 3. CDR3 length equals 14 residues. Per the germline V gene, CDR1 is SGHTA and CDR2 is FQGTGA. This chain's CDR3 is CASSLQGAFEKLFF. CDR3 DNA: TGTGCCAGCAGCTTACAGGGGGCTTTTGAAAAACTGTTTTTT.

V gene TRBV19 combines with J gene TRBJ2-7, with 7 bases that match TRBD1. The CDR3 spans 14 residues. The germline V gene encodes CDR1 LNHDA and CDR2 SQIVND (reference sequence). V lost 5 bases, J lost 3 bases, and 7 bases stayed unmatched. Written as DNA, the CDR3 is TGTGCCAGTAGTGTACCGGGACAGAACTACGAGCAGTACTTC. Protein: CASSVPGQNYEQYF.